This T cell receptor (beta chain) appears in the sequencing data of a study of T cell responses to AZD1222 COVID-19 vaccine. Overall study findings and caveats: Targets within unmutated variant regions were reportedly found for nearly half of spike-specific TCRs.

The length of the CDR3 is 12 residues. The V end was cut by 7 bases, the J end by 2 bases, with 9 bases between. Germline CDR1 and CDR2: MDHEN and SYDVKM. Sequencing was performed with immunoSEQ multiplex PCR; in TCRdb, only in-frame clones are kept and a portion is missing. Seen here are tens of thousands of clones, 80% to 90% observed once, and the top ten hold roughly 12%. This clone was observed a handful of times. Its antigen remains unknown. Sequences were derived from peripheral blood, sampled 28 days after the second AZD1222 dose. The receptor was isolated from an adult who received the AZD1222 COVID-19 vaccine. The chain recombines TRBV28 with TRBJ2-7; D is unresolved. CDR3: CASTLGTYEQYF. CDR3 DNA sequence: TGTGCCAGCACCCTAGGTACCTACGAGCAGTACTTC.